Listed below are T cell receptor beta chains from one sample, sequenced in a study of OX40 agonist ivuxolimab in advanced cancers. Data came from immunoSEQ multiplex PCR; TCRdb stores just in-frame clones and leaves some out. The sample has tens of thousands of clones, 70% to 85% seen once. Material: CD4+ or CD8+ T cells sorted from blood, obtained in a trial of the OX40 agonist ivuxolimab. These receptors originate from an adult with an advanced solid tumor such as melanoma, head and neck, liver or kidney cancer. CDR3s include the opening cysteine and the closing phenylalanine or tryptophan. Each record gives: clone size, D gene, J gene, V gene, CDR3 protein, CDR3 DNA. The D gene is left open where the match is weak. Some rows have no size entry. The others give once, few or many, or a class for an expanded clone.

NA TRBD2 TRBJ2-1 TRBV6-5 CASSYAGGWNEQFF TGTGCCAGCAGTTACGCGGGAGGATGGAATGAGCAGTTCTTC
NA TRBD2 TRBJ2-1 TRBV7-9 CASSGGGNNEQFF TGTGCCAGCAGCGGCGGGGGGAACAATGAGCAGTTCTTC
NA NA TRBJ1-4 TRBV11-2 CASSSHRDAEGLFF TGTGCCAGCAGCTCACACCGGGACGCCGAGGGGCTGTTTTTT
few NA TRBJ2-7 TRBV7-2 CASSLGTQDEQYF TGTGCCAGCAGCTTAGGGACGCAAGACGAGCAGTACTTC
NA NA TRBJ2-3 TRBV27 CASSLLLTGGGTDTQYF TGTGCCAGCAGTTTGCTCCTGACAGGTGGAGGCACAGATACGCAGTATTTT
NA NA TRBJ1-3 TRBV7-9 CASSLVEGSGNTIYF TGTGCCAGCAGCCTAGTTGAGGGCTCTGGAAACACCATATATTTT
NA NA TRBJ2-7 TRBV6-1 CASSVQGIGYEQYF TGTGCCAGCAGTGTCCAGGGTATAGGCTACGAGCAGTACTTC
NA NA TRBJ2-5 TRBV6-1 CASSGETQYF TGTGCCAGCAGTGGGGAGACCCAGTACTTC
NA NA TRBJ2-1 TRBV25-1 CASSDQLGPNEQFF TGTGCCAGCAGTGACCAGCTGGGGCCCAATGAGCAGTTCTTC
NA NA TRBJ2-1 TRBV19 CASSIGGGYNEQFF TGTGCCAGTAGTATAGGTGGCGGCTACAATGAGCAGTTCTTC
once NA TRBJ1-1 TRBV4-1 CASSQDQGRYTEAFF TGCGCCAGCAGCCAAGATCAGGGCCGCTACACTGAAGCTTTCTTT
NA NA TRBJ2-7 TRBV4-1 CASSQEAGRTYTYEQYF TGCGCCAGCAGCCAAGAAGCCGGAAGGACCTACACCTACGAGCAGTACTTC
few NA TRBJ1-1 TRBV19 CASSIWMGNTEAFF TGTGCCAGTAGTATTTGGATGGGGAACACTGAAGCTTTCTTT
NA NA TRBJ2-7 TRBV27 CASSDRWDEQYF TGTGCCAGCAGTGACCGTTGGGACGAGCAGTACTTC
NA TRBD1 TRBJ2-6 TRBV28 CASGVPGQGIGANVLTF TGTGCCAGCGGAGTTCCGGGACAGGGTATTGGGGCCAACGTCCTGACTTTC
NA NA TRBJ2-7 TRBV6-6 CASSYSDRTYEQYF TGTGCCAGCAGTTACTCCGACAGAACCTACGAGCAGTACTTC
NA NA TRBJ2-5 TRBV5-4 CASSLDGVEETQYF TGTGCCAGCAGCTTGGACGGGGTCGAAGAGACCCAGTACTTC
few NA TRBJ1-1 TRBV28 CASSPTGTINTEAFF TGTGCCAGCAGTCCCACAGGTACAATCAACACTGAAGCTTTCTTT
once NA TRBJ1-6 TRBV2 CASSSTTGNSPLHF TGTGCCAGCAGTTCTACTACAGGGAATTCACCCCTCCACTTT
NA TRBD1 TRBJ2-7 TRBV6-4 CASTRTGESYEQYF TGTGCCAGCACCCGGACAGGGGAGAGCTACGAGCAGTACTTC
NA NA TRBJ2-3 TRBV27 CASSLYEGSDTQYF TGTGCCAGCAGTTTATATGAGGGATCAGATACGCAGTATTTT
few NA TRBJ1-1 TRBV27 CASSLVREVGTEAFF TGTGCCAGCAGTTTAGTGCGGGAGGTGGGCACTGAAGCTTTCTTT
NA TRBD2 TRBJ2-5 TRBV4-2 CASSHGTSGETQYF TGTGCCAGCAGCCACGGGACTAGCGGAGAGACCCAGTACTTC
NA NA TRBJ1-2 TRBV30 CAWSLGTNYGYTF TGTGCCTGGAGTTTAGGGACCAACTATGGCTACACCTTC
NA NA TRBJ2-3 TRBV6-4 CASSAQLEADTQYF TGTGCCAGCAGTGCCCAACTAGAGGCAGATACGCAGTATTTT
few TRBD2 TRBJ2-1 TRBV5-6 CASSSWTSGRAYNEQFF TGTGCCAGCAGCTCGTGGACTAGCGGGAGGGCCTACAATGAGCAGTTCTTC
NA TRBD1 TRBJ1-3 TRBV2 CASSGDSLSGNTIYF TGTGCCAGCAGTGGGGACAGCCTCTCTGGAAACACCATATATTTT
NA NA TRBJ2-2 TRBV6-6 CASSREGPYTGELFF TGTGCCAGCAGCCGCGAGGGGCCTTACACCGGGGAGCTGTTTTTT
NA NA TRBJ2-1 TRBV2 CASSRGGQGQHNEQFF TGTGCCAGCAGTAGGGGGGGGCAGGGCCAACACAATGAGCAGTTCTTC
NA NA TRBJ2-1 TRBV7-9 CASSYTLQGNEQFF TGTGCCAGCAGCTACACCCTACAGGGCAATGAGCAGTTCTTC
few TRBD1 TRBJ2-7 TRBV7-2 CASSLAETGGGDEQYF TGTGCCAGCAGCTTAGCTGAGACAGGGGGCGGCGACGAGCAGTACTTC
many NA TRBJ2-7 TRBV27 CASSFGRRGYEQYF TGTGCCAGCAGTTTTGGGAGACGGGGGTACGAGCAGTACTTC
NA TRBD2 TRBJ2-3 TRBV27 CASSFTSGRAGTDTQYF TGTGCCAGCAGTTTTACTAGCGGGAGGGCCGGCACAGATACGCAGTATTTT
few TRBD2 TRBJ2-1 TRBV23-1 CASSLSSGRVYNEQFF TGCGCCAGCAGTCTTTCTAGCGGGAGGGTCTACAATGAGCAGTTCTTC
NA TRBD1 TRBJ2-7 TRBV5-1 CASSSGQGAPEQYF TGCGCCAGCAGCTCGGGACAGGGGGCCCCCGAGCAGTACTTC
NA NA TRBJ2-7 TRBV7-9 CAGSSSSQPLEQYF TGTGCCGGCAGCTCCTCGTCTCAGCCCCTGGAGCAGTACTTC
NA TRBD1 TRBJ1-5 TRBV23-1 CASSQSRGYRGLKQPQHF TGCGCCAGCAGTCAATCGAGAGGATACAGGGGGCTAAAACAGCCCCAGCATTTT
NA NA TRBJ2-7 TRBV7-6 CASSLGRQGTYEQYF TGTGCCAGCAGCTTAGGTCGGCAGGGGACCTACGAGCAGTACTTC
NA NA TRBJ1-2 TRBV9 CASSGNHYGYTF TGTGCCAGCAGCGGGAATCACTATGGCTACACCTTC
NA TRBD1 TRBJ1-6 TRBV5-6 CASSLEDRGNSPLHF TGTGCCAGCAGCTTGGAGGACAGGGGAAATTCACCCCTCCACTTT
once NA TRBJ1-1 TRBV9 CASSGHSEEAFF TGTGCCAGCAGCGGACACAGTGAAGAAGCTTTCTTT
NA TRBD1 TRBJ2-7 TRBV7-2 CASSPSTGSYEQYF TGTGCCAGCAGCCCCTCGACAGGGTCCTACGAGCAGTACTTC
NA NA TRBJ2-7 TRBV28 CASSLGTGNAYEQYF TGTGCCAGCAGTTTGGGGACGGGGAATGCCTACGAGCAGTACTTC
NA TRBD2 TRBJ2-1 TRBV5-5 CASSVGLAGLGEQFF TGTGCCAGCAGCGTTGGACTAGCGGGACTGGGTGAGCAGTTCTTC
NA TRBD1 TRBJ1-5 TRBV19 CASSIWGQGGNQPQHF TGTGCCAGTAGTATATGGGGACAGGGAGGCAATCAGCCCCAGCATTTT
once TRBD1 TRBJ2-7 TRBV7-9 CASSFGQGALREQYF TGTGCCAGCAGCTTTGGACAGGGGGCCTTGAGGGAGCAGTACTTC
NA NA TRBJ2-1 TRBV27 CASSLAGTYNEQFF TGTGCCAGCAGTTTAGCCGGGACTTACAATGAGCAGTTCTTC
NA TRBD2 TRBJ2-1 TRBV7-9 CASSFLAGYDNEQFF TGTGCCAGCAGCTTCCTAGCGGGTTACGACAATGAGCAGTTCTTC
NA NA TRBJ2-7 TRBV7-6 CASRPRAGYEQYF TGTGCCAGCAGACCCCGGGCAGGCTACGAGCAGTACTTC
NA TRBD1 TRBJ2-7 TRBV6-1 CACRTGGYLSYEQYF TGTGCCTGCCGGACAGGGGGCTATCTAAGCTACGAGCAGTACTTC
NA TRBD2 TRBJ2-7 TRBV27 CASSWGGDEQYF TGTGCCAGCAGTTGGGGAGGGGACGAGCAGTACTTC
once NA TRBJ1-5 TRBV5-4 CASSLAGADQPQHF TGTGCCAGCAGCTTGGCAGGGGCTGATCAGCCCCAGCATTTT
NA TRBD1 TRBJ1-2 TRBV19 CASSTPGQGSSYGYTF TGTGCCAGTAGTACCCCTGGACAGGGGTCCAGCTATGGCTACACCTTC
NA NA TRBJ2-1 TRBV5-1 CASSPGPDLARYNEQFF TGCGCCAGCAGCCCCGGACCGGACTTAGCCCGCTACAATGAGCAGTTCTTC
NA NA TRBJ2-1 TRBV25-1 CASITNSKPYNEQFF TGTGCCAGCATTACTAACAGTAAACCCTACAATGAGCAGTTCTTC